The rows below give T cell receptor beta chains drawn from one sample of a study of response to subunit inactivated influenza vaccine. TCRdb re-called the RT-PCR reads through MiXCR, storing one row per CDR3 protein. Of about 480,000 distinct CDR3 sequences in the sample, about 25% are singletons; the top ten hold 1.5% to 2%. This specimen was CD4+ T cells sorted from PBMCs, taken 4 to 6 days after vaccination. The receptor set was obtained from a man between 45 and 60 years old who received an inactivated influenza vaccine. The CDR3 runs from the conserved cysteine through the conserved F or W. D genes are given only for firm matches. Clone sizes are given selectively: once, few, many, or a class where the clone is expanded.

>TRBJ2-7|NA|few|TRBV2
TGTGCCAGCAGTATGGAACGCTACGAGCAGTACTTC
CASSMERYEQYF
>TRBJ1-2|NA|NA|TRBV6-2/TRBV6-3
TGTGCCAGCAGGAACCCCACTGGACAGCTCTATGGCTACACCTTC
CASRNPTGQLYGYTF
>TRBJ2-7|TRBD1|many|TRBV27
TGTGCCAGCAGTTCCCCGGGACAGTCCTACGAGCAGTACTTC
CASSSPGQSYEQYF
>TRBJ2-3|NA|NA|TRBV7-2
TGTGCCAGCAGCTTAGCGCCCCGATCAGGAACAGATACGCAGTATTTT
CASSLAPRSGTDTQYF
>TRBJ2-7|NA|few|TRBV27
TGTGCCAGCAGACTCGGGACAATGGGGTACGAGCAGTACTTC
CASRLGTMGYEQYF
>TRBJ2-2|NA|NA|TRBV7-3
TGTGCCAGCAGCCGTTCCGGCGGGGGCTTCACCGGGGAGCTGTTTTTT
CASSRSGGGFTGELFF
>TRBJ2-3|TRBD2|NA|TRBV20-1
TGCAGTGCTAGAGATTCGAGACTAGCGAGCACAGATACGCAGTATTTT
CSARDSRLASTDTQYF
>TRBJ2-7|NA|NA|TRBV4-1
TGCGCCAGCAGCCAAGAGCCGCTGAGCTCCTACGAGCAGTACTTC
CASSQEPLSSYEQYF
>TRBJ1-1|TRBD1|NA|TRBV9
TGTGCCAGTTCTACCGGGACAGATAACACTGAAGCTTTCTTT
CASSTGTDNTEAFF
>TRBJ1-3|NA|NA|TRBV7-9
TGTGCCAGCAGCGTCCGGACTTGGACCGCTGGAAACACCATATATTTT
CASSVRTWTAGNTIYF
>TRBJ2-1|NA|NA|TRBV4-2
TGTGCCAGCGGCCCCCGTTTCCTCGGGGAGTTGTTCTTC
CASGPRFLGELFF
>TRBJ2-6|NA|many|TRBV4-3
TGCGCCAGCAGCCAAGAGGTAGGGTTTTCTGGGGCCAACGTCCTGACTTTC
CASSQEVGFSGANVLTF
>TRBJ2-7|NA|NA|TRBV15
TGTGCCACCAGCAGAGCACTAGGCGGCGAGCAGTACTTC
CATSRALGGEQYF
>TRBJ2-7|TRBD1|once|TRBV30
TGTGCCTGGAGTCCGGACAGGCTCACCTACGAGCAGTACTTC
CAWSPDRLTYEQYF
>TRBJ2-2|TRBD2|once|TRBV20-1
TGCAGTGCTAGAACTTTACTTAGCGGGAGTAGAACCGGGGAGCTGTTTTTT
CSARTLLSGSRTGELFF
>TRBJ2-2|NA|NA|TRBV28
TGTGCCAGCGGCACAACGAACACCGGGGAGCTGTTTTTT
CASGTTNTGELFF
>TRBJ2-2|NA|once|TRBV29-1
TGCAGCGTTACCAGGGGGAGGGGTACGAACACCGGGGAGCTGTTTTTT
CSVTRGRGTNTGELFF
>TRBJ2-2|NA|few|TRBV10-3
TGTGCCATCAGACCGAACGGGCAGAACACCGGGGAGCTGTTTTTT
CAIRPNGQNTGELFF
>TRBJ2-7|NA|NA|TRBV9
TGTGCCAGCAGCGTAGAACCCAAAAGCCGCGAGCAGTACTTC
CASSVEPKSREQYF
>TRBJ1-1|NA|NA|TRBV28
TGTGCCAGCAGTTTAAGGGAAACTGAAGCTTTCTTT
CASSLRETEAFF
>TRBJ2-7|TRBD2|NA|TRBV6-1
TGTGCCAGCGCTAGCGGGCGAAAAGGTTACGAGCAGTACTTC
CASASGRKGYEQYF
>TRBJ2-3|TRBD2|NA|TRBV14
TGTGCCAGCAGACGGGGGAGGGACACAGATACGCAGTATTTT
CASRRGRDTDTQYF
>TRBJ2-1|TRBD2|NA|TRBV27
TGTGCCAGCAGTAAAGGGCTAGCGGGAGGGACTGAGCAGTTCTTC
CASSKGLAGGTEQFF
>TRBJ2-1|TRBD2|few|TRBV20-1
TGCAGTGCTACTCGAAGGTCGGGGGGAAACAATGAGCAGTTCTTC
CSATRRSGGNNEQFF
>TRBJ2-7|NA|NA|TRBV24-1
TGTGCCACCAGTGATTCTTCCGGACTTATCTACGAGCAGTACTTC
CATSDSSGLIYEQYF
>TRBJ2-7|TRBD1|NA|TRBV28
TGTGCCAGCAGCCGTCGACAGGGGAGATACTACGAGCAGTACTTC
CASSRRQGRYYEQYF
>TRBJ2-3|TRBD2|NA|TRBV7-7
TGTGCCAGCAGCCCACTAGCGGGAGCCCCCGGCACAGATACGCAGTATTTT
CASSPLAGAPGTDTQYF
>TRBJ2-7|TRBD1|few|TRBV5-1
TGCGCCAGCAGCCCGTCCTCCGGGACAGGGGGCGAGCAGTACTTC
CASSPSSGTGGEQYF
>TRBJ2-1|NA|NA|TRBV6-6
TGTGCCGCCCGGGACGGCAGAAACAATGAGCAGTTCTTC
CAARDGRNNEQFF
>TRBJ2-3|NA|once|TRBV28
TGTGCCAGCAGCCTAGGCCGATCATCGGGTAGCGCCAACACAGATACGCAGTATTTT
CASSLGRSSGSANTDTQYF
>TRBJ2-1|TRBD2|NA|TRBV24-1
TGTGCCACCAGTGACGGCGGGAGGGGGTCCTACAATGAGCAGTTCTTC
CATSDGGRGSYNEQFF
>TRBJ2-7|NA|many|TRBV3-1
TGTGCCAGCAGCCAAGTCCATCGGGGATTTACCTACGAGCAGTACTTC
CASSQVHRGFTYEQYF
>TRBJ2-7|NA|few|TRBV28
TGTGCCAGCACTACACCGGCCAGGGGAGGTGACGAGCAGTACTTC
CASTTPARGGDEQYF
>TRBJ1-2|TRBD1|NA|TRBV4-1
TGCGCCAGCAGCCAGGGACAGGGACCTAACTATGGCTACACCTTC
CASSQGQGPNYGYTF
>TRBJ2-1|NA|NA|TRBV10-3
TGTGCCATCGCTATGGCTAGCTCCTACAATGAGCAGTTCTTC
CAIAMASSYNEQFF
>TRBJ2-3|NA|few|TRBV7-2
TGTGCCAGCAGCCCCACCGGGATCCCTACGCAGTATTTT
CASSPTGIPTQYF
>TRBJ2-6|TRBD2|few|TRBV5-1
TGCGCCAGCAGCAGGACTAGTAAAGGGGCCAACGTCCTGACTTTC
CASSRTSKGANVLTF
>TRBJ2-1|NA|few|TRBV12-3/TRBV12-4
TGTGCCAGCAGCGACAGAGTCAACAATGAGCAGTTCTTC
CASSDRVNNEQFF
>TRBJ2-2|TRBD1|few|TRBV7-2
TGTGCCAGCAAACCAAAAGGGGGCTTGATCGACGGGGAGCTGTTTTTT
CASKPKGGLIDGELFF
>TRBJ2-1|TRBD2|NA|TRBV6-5
TGTGCCAGCAGTTACGGAAGAACTAGCGACTACAATGAGCAGTTCTTC
CASSYGRTSDYNEQFF
>TRBJ2-5|TRBD2|few|TRBV5-1
TGCGCCAGCAGCAGGAATGGCGGGAGTATGGGCGAGACCCAGTACTTC
CASSRNGGSMGETQYF
>TRBJ2-3|NA|many|TRBV3-1
TGTGCCAGCAGCCAAGCGTCGAACACAGATACGCAGTATTTT
CASSQASNTDTQYF
>TRBJ2-5|NA|NA|TRBV28
TGTGCCAGCAGTTTGTCCTCCCCCCGCGACATCCAAGAGACCCAGTACTTC
CASSLSSPRDIQETQYF
>TRBJ2-1|NA|NA|TRBV29-1
TGCAGCGTTGAAGAGATGAGGGGAGGCACCTACAATGAGCAGTTCTTC
CSVEEMRGGTYNEQFF
>TRBJ1-5|NA|many|TRBV7-2
TGTGCCAGCAGTCAACAGGAGAATCAGCCCCAGCATTTT
CASSQQENQPQHF
>TRBJ2-1|NA|few|TRBV11-2
TGTGCCAGCAGCCCCCCGGGGGGCGGGAGAATCACCTACAATGAGCAGTTCTTC
CASSPPGGGRITYNEQFF
>TRBJ2-1|TRBD2|NA|TRBV30
TGTGCCTGGACCCGTGGGGGCGGGAGGGCGTACAATGAGCAGTTCTTC
CAWTRGGGRAYNEQFF
>TRBJ2-6|NA|few|TRBV9
TGTGCCAGCAGCCCTCCCTCGGGCCTCTCTGGGGCCAACGTCCTGACTTTC
CASSPPSGLSGANVLTF
>TRBJ1-2|NA|NA|TRBV7-2
TGTGCCAGCAGAGACCCAGGGGTGGGCTATGGCTACACCTTC
CASRDPGVGYGYTF
>TRBJ1-2|NA|few|TRBV3-1
TGTGCCAGCAGCCAACAATTGACAGGAGCCGGGGGCTACACCTTC
CASSQQLTGAGGYTF
>TRBJ2-7|TRBD2|NA|TRBV20-1
TGCAGTGCCCACCGGACTAGCGGAGACTCAACCTACGAGCAGTACTTC
CSAHRTSGDSTYEQYF
>TRBJ1-2|NA|NA|TRBV29-1
TGCAGCGTTGTGGCAGGGAACTATGGCTACACCTTC
CSVVAGNYGYTF
>TRBJ2-5|NA|NA|TRBV3-1
TGTGCCAGCAGCCAAGATTTTGGCGGACAGCGGTGGGAGACCCAGTACTTC
CASSQDFGGQRWETQYF